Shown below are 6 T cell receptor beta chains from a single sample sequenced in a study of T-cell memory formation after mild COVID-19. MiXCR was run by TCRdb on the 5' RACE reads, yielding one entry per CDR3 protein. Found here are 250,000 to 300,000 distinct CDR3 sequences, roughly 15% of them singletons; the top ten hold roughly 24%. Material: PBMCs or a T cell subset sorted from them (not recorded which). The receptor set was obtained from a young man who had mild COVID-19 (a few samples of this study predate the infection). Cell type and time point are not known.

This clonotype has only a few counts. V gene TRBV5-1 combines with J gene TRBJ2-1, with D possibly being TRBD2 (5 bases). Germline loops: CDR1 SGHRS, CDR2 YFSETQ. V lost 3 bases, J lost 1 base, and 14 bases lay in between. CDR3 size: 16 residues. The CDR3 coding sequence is TGCGCCAGCAGCTCGGAGGTGCAGGATTCCTACAATGAGCAGTTCTTC. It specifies CASSSEVQDSYNEQFF.

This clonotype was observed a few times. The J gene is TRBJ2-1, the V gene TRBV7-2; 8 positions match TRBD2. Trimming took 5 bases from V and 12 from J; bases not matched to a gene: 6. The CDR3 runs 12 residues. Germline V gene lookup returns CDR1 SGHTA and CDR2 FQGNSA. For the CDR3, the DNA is TGTGCCAGCAGCGCCGCGGGGGGCGGGCAGTTCTTC. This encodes CASSAAGGGQFF.

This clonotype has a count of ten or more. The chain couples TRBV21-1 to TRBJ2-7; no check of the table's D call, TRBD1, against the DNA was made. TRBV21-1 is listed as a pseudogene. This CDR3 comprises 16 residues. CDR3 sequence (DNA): TGTGCCAGCAGCATTGGGACAGGGAAGAGGTACTACGAGCAGTACTTC. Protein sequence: CASSIGTGKRYYEQYF.

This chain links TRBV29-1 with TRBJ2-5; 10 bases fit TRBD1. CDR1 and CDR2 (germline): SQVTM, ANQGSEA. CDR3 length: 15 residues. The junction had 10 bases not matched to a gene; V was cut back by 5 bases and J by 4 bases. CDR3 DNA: TGCAGCGTTTCCGGACAGGGGGTTTTCGGAGAGACCCAGTACTTC. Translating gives CSVSGQGVFGETQYF.

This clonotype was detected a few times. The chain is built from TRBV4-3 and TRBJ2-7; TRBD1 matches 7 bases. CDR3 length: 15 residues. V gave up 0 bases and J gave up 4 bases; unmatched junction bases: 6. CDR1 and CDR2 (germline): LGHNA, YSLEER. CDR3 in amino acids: CASSQELTGPYEQYF. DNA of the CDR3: TGCGCCAGCAGCCAAGAATTGACAGGGCCTTACGAGCAGTACTTC.

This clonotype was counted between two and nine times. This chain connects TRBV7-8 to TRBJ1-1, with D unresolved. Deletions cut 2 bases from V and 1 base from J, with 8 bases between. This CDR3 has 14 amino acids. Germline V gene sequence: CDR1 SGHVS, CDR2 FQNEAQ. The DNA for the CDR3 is TGTGCCAGCAGCTTACGGTTCGGGAACACTGAAGCTTTCTTT. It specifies CASSLRFGNTEAFF.